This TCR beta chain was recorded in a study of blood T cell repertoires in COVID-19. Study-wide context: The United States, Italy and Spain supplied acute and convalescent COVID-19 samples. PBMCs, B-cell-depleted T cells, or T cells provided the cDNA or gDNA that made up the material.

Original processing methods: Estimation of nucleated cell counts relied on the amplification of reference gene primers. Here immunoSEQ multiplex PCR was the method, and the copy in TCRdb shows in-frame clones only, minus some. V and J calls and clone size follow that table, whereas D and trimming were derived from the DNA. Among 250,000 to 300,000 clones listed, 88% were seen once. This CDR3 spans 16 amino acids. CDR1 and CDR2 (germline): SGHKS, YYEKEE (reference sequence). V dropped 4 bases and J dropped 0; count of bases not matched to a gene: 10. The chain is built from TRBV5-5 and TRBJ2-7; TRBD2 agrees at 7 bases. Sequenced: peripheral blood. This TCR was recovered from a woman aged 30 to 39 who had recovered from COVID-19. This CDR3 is CASSQRWGGSSYEQYF. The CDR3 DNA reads TGTGCCAGCAGCCAACGGTGGGGAGGGAGCTCCTACGAGCAGTACTTC.